One and the same sample provided the 21 T cell receptor beta chains below, sequenced in a study of T cells in Graves' hyperthyroidism and ophthalmopathy. Amplified TCR beta CDR3 regions derived from RNA transcripts. Carried out on the TCR CDR3, a first-round RT-PCR used the HTBI primer set. TCRdb processed the multiplex PCR reads anew with MiXCR; each CDR3 protein has one entry. The table lists some 500,000 distinct CDR3 sequences, roughly a sixth of them singletons. Sequenced material: blood. Receptors originate from a woman in her thirties with Graves' ophthalmopathy.

This clonotype was seen at least ten times. This chain connects TRBV12-3 or TRBV12-4 to TRBJ2-1, with 8 bases identical to TRBD2. The trim removed 6 bases at V and 7 bases at J, leaving 8 bases unmatched. This CDR3 region has 14 residues. CDR3 bases: TGTGCCAGCAGGCAGCGGGAGTTGGGGAATGAGCAGTTCTTC. Residues: CASRQRELGNEQFF.

Ten or more counts support this clonotype. V is TRBV28 and J is TRBJ2-3, with TRBD2 identical over 14 bases. The trim removed 6 bases at V and 2 bases at J, leaving 10 bases unmatched. The length of the CDR3 is 18 residues. CDR1 MDHEN and CDR2 SYDVKM come from the germline V gene. Here the CDR3 DNA reads TGTGCCAGCAGCCTCCCGACTAGCGGGAGGGCTCCCACAGATACGCAGTATTTT. This gives the protein CASSLPTSGRAPTDTQYF.

This clonotype was detected many times. The rearrangement uses TRBV6-1 and TRBJ2-7, with 9 positions matching TRBD2. Trimming at V came to 5 bases and at J to 4 bases, leaving 6 bases not matched to a gene. Germline V gene sequence: CDR1 MNHNS, CDR2 SASEGT. The CDR3 runs 14 residues. CDR3 in amino acids: CASSPSGTLYEQYF. The DNA for the CDR3 is TGTGCCAGCAGTCCTAGCGGGACTCTGTACGAGCAGTACTTC.

This clonotype has ten or more counts. The rearrangement links TRBV20-1 to TRBJ2-7; D gene unclear. The CDR3 contains 14 residues. Germline values: CDR1 DFQATT, CDR2 SNEGSKA (reference sequence). V shed 0 bases and J shed 7 bases, with 16 bases lying between them. CDR3 residues: CSARDPNTLGEQYF. CDR3 coding DNA: TGCAGTGCTAGAGATCCTAACACCCTCGGGGAGCAGTACTTC.

This clonotype was counted many times. This rearrangement joins TRBV7-6 to TRBJ1-3, with D perhaps matching TRBD1 (5 bases). Per germline, CDR1 SGHVS and CDR2 FNYEAQ. Trimming shortened V by 5 bases and J by 4 bases, and 15 bases separated the two germline ends. The length of the CDR3 is 15 residues. The CDR3 nucleotides read TGTGCCAGCAGCGGCCCGGGACGGTCAGGAAACACCATATATTTT. This encodes CASSGPGRSGNTIYF.

Notes on this clonotype: A much larger clone sits a single nucleotide away, making a read error possible. The final CDR3 position lacks the conserved phenylalanine or tryptophan, pointing to a likely read error. The genes are TRBV6-2 or TRBV6-3 and TRBJ2-7; no definite D call. There are 10 residues in the CDR3. CDR1 MNHEY and CDR2 SVGEGT come from the germline V gene. The V end was cut by 5 bases, the J end by 3 bases, with 2 bases between. The chain's CDR3 is CASSGYEQYL. CDR3 nucleotide sequence: TGTGCCAGCAGTGGCTACGAGCAGTACCTC.

The chain joins TRBV5-1 to TRBJ2-5; TRBD2 might be the D (5 bases). Germline lookup yields CDR1 SGHRS and CDR2 YFSETQ. The CDR3 runs 13 residues. Trimming took 4 bases from V and 1 from J, leaving 8 bases between them. CDR3 DNA sequence: TGCGCCAGCAGCCACCGGGGCCAAGAGACCCAGTACTTC. Amino acid sequence: CASSHRGQETQYF.

This clonotype has only a few counts. The V call is TRBV5-8, the J call TRBJ2-3; TRBD1 agrees at 11 bases. The CDR3 runs to 15 residues. Trimming at V came to 4 bases and at J to 5 bases, leaving 6 bases not matched to a gene. CDR1 and CDR2 (germline): SGHTS, YDEGEE. CDR3 sequence reads: CASSPGQGVGDTQYF. CDR3 coding DNA: TGTGCCAGCAGCCCGGGACAGGGGGTGGGAGATACGCAGTATTTT.

The J gene is TRBJ2-3, the V gene TRBV19; 12 bases fit TRBD2. Germline trimming cut 4 bases from V and 4 bases from J; bases unmatched to any gene: 6. From germline, CDR1 is LNHDA and CDR2 SQIVND (reference sequence). The CDR3 contains 16 residues. The CDR3 sequence: CASSTRLAGDPDTQYF. The CDR3 region has the DNA TGTGCCAGTAGTACAAGACTAGCGGGAGATCCAGATACGCAGTATTTT.

This clonotype was counted at least ten times. The chain combines TRBV6-2 or TRBV6-3 with TRBJ2-3; no clear D. V lost 7 bases and J lost 2, with 19 bases in between. The germline V gene encodes CDR1 MNHEY and CDR2 SVGEGT. The CDR3 covers 16 residues. This CDR3 reads CASTGGRRLSTDTQYF. CDR3 bases: TGTGCCAGCACCGGCGGTCGGCGGTTGTCCACAGATACGCAGTATTTT.

This clonotype was picked up one time. The chain links TRBV4-3 to TRBJ1-5; D might be TRBD1 (5 bases). V dropped 0 bases and J dropped 6 bases, with 12 bases sitting between them. Germline CDR1 is LGHNA and CDR2 is YSLEER. The CDR3 has 15 residues. Here the CDR3 DNA reads TGCGCCAGCAGCCAAGATATGGGGGAGGGTCAGCCCCAGCATTTT. It specifies CASSQDMGEGQPQHF.

This rearrangement joins TRBV6-5 to TRBJ2-1, with 7 bases matching TRBD2. This CDR3 comprises 16 residues. V shed 0 bases and J 7 bases; nucleotides not matched to a gene: 9. Germline V lookup: CDR1 MNHEY, CDR2 SVGAGI. CDR3 sequence: CASSYSGLAVWNEQFF. In nucleotides, the CDR3 is TGTGCCAGCAGTTACTCGGGTCTAGCGGTGTGGAATGAGCAGTTCTTC.

This clonotype showed up just once. Here the CDR3 reads CASSSRDGADNEQFF. CDR3 nucleotides: TGTGCCAGCAGTTCGCGAGATGGGGCGGACAATGAGCAGTTCTTC. This chain connects TRBV6-9 to TRBJ2-1; tentatively, D is TRBD1 (5 bases). Trimming removed 4 bases from V and 5 bases from J, with 15 bases in between. Per the germline V gene, CDR1 is MNHGY and CDR2 is SVAAGI. The CDR3 has 15 amino acids.

There are many counts of this clonotype. The genes are TRBV4-3 and TRBJ1-6; D unresolved. This CDR3 is 17 amino acids long. The V end was cut by 0 bases, the J end by 13 bases, with 22 bases between. Germline values: CDR1 LGHNA, CDR2 YSLEER. The CDR3 sequence: CASSQESQRRLRRPLHF. CDR3 bases: TGCGCCAGCAGCCAAGAAAGTCAGCGCAGGCTCCGGAGGCCCCTCCACTTT.

This clonotype came up a few times. The chain recombines TRBV20-1 with TRBJ2-3, with a possible D match to TRBD1 (6 bases). CDR3 size: 13 residues. V was shortened by 2 bases and J by 2 bases, with 8 bases between the two germline ends. Germline CDR1 reads DFQATT; CDR2 reads SNEGSKA (reference sequence). The chain's CDR3 is CSARRGNTDTQYF. The CDR3 DNA is TGCAGTGCTAGAAGGGGGAACACAGATACGCAGTATTTT.

This clonotype has ten or more counts. The gene calls are TRBV27 and TRBJ2-1; 9 bases align to TRBD2. There are 19 residues in the CDR3. V lost 4 bases, J lost 0 bases, and 13 bases stayed unmatched. Germline CDR1 and CDR2: MNHEY and SMNVEV (reference sequence). The chain's CDR3 is CASSSPGRSGGSSYNEQFF. The CDR3 bases are TGTGCCAGCAGTTCTCCCGGACGGAGCGGGGGGAGCTCCTACAATGAGCAGTTCTTC.

The gene calls are TRBV20-1 and TRBJ2-1, with 8 bases that match TRBD1. CDR1 DFQATT and CDR2 SNEGSKA come from the germline V gene (reference sequence). The CDR3 spans 14 residues. V shed 0 bases and J 6 bases; nucleotides not matched to a gene: 4. The CDR3 DNA sequence: TGCAGTGCTAGAGAGACAGGGGCGAGCAATGAGCAGTTCTTC. Translating it yields CSARETGASNEQFF.

This chain uses TRBV7-8 with TRBJ2-1; 7 bases map to TRBD1. Germline lookup yields CDR1 SGHVS and CDR2 FQNEAQ. Trimming at V came to 7 bases and at J to 6 bases, leaving 12 bases not matched to a gene. There are 15 residues in the CDR3. The CDR3 sequence is CASIKTGTEVNEQFF. CDR3 DNA: TGTGCCAGCATCAAAACCGGGACAGAAGTCAATGAGCAGTTCTTC.

At least ten counts were recorded for this clonotype. The gene calls are TRBV20-1 and TRBJ2-1, with 8 bases matching TRBD1. The CDR3 spans 17 residues. Germline trimming cut 6 bases from V and 0 bases from J; bases unmatched to any gene: 13. Germline values: CDR1 DFQATT, CDR2 SNEGSKA (reference sequence). The CDR3 loop is CSAPQPQGASSYNEQFF. The CDR3 bases are TGCAGTGCCCCGCAGCCCCAGGGGGCCAGCTCCTACAATGAGCAGTTCTTC.

This clonotype turned up a few times. The chain joins TRBV5-4 to TRBJ2-5; D is perhaps TRBD1 (6 bases). Germline CDR1 is SGHNT and CDR2 is YYREEE (reference sequence). V was shortened by 4 bases and J by 5 bases, with 18 bases between the two germline ends. The CDR3 has 15 residues. This CDR3 is CASSPRGSEGETQYF. The CDR3, as DNA: TGTGCCAGCAGCCCGAGGGGGAGCGAGGGGGAGACCCAGTACTTC.

This chain uses TRBV28 with TRBJ1-3; the D gene is possibly TRBD1 (5 bases). Trimming removed 1 base from V and 4 bases from J, with 8 bases in between. CDR3 size: 14 residues. Germline CDR1 is MDHEN and CDR2 is SYDVKM. CDR3 sequence reads: CASSLYGGGNTIYF. CDR3 DNA sequence: TGTGCCAGCAGTTTATACGGGGGGGGAAACACCATATATTTT.